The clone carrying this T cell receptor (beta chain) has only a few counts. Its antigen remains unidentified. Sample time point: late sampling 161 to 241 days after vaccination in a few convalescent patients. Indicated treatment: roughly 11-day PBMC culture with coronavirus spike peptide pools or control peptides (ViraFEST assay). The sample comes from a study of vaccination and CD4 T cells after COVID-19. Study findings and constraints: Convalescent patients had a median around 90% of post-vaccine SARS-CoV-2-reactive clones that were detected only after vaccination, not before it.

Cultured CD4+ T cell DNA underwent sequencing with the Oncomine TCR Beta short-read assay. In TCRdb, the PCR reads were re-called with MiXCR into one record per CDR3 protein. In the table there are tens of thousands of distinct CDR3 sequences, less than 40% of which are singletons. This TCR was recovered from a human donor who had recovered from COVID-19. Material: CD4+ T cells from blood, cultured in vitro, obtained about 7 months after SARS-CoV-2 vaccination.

CDR3 sequence: CSASRQLLAGGEVWLNEQFF. The CDR3 nucleotides are TGCAGTGCTTCCCGCCAGCTACTAGCGGGAGGGGAGGTGTGGTTGAATGAGCAGTTCTTC. The chain employs TRBV20-1 and TRBJ2-1; 13 positions match TRBD2. The germline V gene encodes CDR1 DFQATT and CDR2 SNEGSKA (reference sequence). The CDR3 covers 20 residues. V gave up 5 bases and J gave up 7 bases; unmatched junction bases: 23.